The present entry profiles one T cell receptor (beta chain) with its context. This sample stems from a study of T cell responses to AZD1222 COVID-19 vaccine. The method was immunoSEQ multiplex PCR; TCRdb's version includes in-frame clones alone and lacks a portion of them. The sample contains 150,000 to 200,000 clones, around 93% of which appear only once. CDR3 size: 16 residues. Per germline, CDR1 SGHAT and CDR2 FQDESV (reference sequence). J gave up 7 bases and V 5 bases, and 12 bases lay outside the gene matches. The sample here was peripheral blood, taken on day 0 of AZD1222 vaccination. V gene TRBV11-1 combines with J gene TRBJ2-1; 9 bases are a match to TRBD2. This sequence originates from an adult in good health. CDR3 in amino acids: CASSQRVAGGPNEQFF. CDR3 in DNA: TGTGCCAGCAGCCAAAGAGTGGCGGGAGGGCCTAATGAGCAGTTCTTC.